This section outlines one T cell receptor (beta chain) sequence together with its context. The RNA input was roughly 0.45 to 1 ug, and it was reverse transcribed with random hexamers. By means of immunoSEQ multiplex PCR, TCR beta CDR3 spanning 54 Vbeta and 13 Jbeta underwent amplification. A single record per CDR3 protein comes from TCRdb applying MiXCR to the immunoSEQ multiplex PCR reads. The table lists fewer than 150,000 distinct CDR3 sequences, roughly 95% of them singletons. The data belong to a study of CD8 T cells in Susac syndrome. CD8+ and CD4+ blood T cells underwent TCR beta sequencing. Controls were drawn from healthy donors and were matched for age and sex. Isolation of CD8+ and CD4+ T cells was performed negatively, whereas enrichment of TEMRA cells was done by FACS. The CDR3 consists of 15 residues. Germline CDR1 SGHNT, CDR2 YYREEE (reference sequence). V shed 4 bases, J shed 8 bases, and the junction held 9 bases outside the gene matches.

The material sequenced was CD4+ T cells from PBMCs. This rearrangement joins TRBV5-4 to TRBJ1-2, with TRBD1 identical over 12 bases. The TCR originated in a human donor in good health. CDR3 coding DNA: TGTGCCAGCAGCGGGGGGACAGGGGGCGATCGAGGCTACACCTTC. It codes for CASSGGTGGDRGYTF.